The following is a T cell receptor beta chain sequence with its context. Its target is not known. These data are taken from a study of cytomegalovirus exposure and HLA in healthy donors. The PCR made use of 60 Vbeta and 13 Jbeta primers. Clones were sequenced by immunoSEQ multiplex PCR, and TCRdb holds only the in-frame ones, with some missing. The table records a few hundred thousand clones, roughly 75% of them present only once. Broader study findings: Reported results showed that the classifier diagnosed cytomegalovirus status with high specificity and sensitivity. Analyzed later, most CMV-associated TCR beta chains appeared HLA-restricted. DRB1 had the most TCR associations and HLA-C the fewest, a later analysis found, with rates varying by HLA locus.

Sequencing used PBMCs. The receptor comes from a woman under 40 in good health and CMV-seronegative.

This chain's CDR3 is CASSFGGTGGVPQYF. DNA of the CDR3: TGTGCCAGCAGCTTTGGGGGGACAGGGGGAGTGCCCCAGTACTTC. The chain carries TRBV7-9 and TRBJ2-5, with TRBD1 matching over 11 bases. V lost 3 bases and J lost 9; bases outside the gene matches: 9. Germline V gene data show CDR1 as SEHNR and CDR2 as FQNEAQ (reference sequence). CDR3 size: 15 residues.